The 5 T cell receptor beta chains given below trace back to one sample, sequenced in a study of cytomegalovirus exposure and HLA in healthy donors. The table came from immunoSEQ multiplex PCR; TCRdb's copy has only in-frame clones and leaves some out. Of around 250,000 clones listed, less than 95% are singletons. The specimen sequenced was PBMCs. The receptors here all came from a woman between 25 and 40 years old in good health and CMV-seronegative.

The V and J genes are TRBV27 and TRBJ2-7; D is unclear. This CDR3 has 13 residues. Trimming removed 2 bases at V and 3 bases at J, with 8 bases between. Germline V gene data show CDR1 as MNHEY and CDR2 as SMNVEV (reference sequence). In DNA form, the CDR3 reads TGTGCCAGCAGTTTACAGGTTCACTACGAGCAGTACTTC. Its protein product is CASSLQVHYEQYF.

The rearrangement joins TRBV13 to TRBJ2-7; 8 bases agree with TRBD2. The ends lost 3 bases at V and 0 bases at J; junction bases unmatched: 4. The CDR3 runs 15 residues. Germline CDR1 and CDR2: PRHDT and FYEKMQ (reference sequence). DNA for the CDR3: TGTGCCAGCAGCTTCCGGGGGGGTGGCTCCTACGAGCAGTACTTC. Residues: CASSFRGGGSYEQYF. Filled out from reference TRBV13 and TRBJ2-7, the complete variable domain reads AAGVIQSPRHLIKEKRETATLKCYPIPRHDTVYWYQQGPGQDPQFLISFYEKMQSDKGSIPDRFSAQQFSDYHSELNMSSLELGDSALYFCASSFRGGGSYEQYFGPGTRLTVT.

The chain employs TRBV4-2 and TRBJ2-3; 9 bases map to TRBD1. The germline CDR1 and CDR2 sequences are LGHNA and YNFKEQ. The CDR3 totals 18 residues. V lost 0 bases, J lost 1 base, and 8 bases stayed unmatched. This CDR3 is CASSQDQARQGGTDTQYF. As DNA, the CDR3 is TGTGCCAGCAGCCAAGATCAGGCGAGACAGGGGGGCACAGATACGCAGTATTTT.

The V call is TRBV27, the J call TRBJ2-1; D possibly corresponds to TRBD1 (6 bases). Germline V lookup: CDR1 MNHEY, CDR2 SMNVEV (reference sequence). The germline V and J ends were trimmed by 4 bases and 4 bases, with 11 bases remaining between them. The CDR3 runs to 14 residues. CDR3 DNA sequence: TGTGCCAGCAGTTCGCGGACAGATTACAATGAGCAGTTCTTC. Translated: CASSSRTDYNEQFF.

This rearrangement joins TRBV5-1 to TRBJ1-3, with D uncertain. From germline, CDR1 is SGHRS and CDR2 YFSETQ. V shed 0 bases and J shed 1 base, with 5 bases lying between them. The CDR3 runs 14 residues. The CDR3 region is CASSLDGSGNTIYF. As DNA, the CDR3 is TGCGCCAGCAGCTTGGATGGGTCTGGAAACACCATATATTTT.